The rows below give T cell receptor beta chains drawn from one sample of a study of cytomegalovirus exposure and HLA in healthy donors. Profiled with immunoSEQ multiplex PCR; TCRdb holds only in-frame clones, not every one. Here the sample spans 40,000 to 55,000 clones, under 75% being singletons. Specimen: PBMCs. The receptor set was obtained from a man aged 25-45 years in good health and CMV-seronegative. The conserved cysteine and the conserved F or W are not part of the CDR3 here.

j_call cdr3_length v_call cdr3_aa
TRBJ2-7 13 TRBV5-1 ASSLVSSATYEQY
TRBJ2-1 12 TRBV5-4 ASSSGLLYNEQF
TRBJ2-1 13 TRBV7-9 ASSLAGLATNEQF
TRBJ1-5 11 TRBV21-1 ASPLAVNQPQH
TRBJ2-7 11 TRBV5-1 ASSLTGTYEQY
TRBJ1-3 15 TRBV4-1 ASSQEGQAYSGNTIY
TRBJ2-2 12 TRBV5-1 ASSEGTSTGELF
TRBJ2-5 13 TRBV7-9 ASTTSDRVGKTQY
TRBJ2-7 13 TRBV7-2 ASSPPSGTWYEQY
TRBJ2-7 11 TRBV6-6 ASSPGVTHEQY
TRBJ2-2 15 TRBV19 ASSIEGGGGRTGELF
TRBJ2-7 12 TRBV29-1 SVRAVDSYYEQY
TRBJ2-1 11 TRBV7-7 ASSLDGGGEQF
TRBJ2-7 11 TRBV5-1 ASSSGTSYEQY
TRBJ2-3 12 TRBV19 ASSIGLATDTQY
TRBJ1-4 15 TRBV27 ASSFLWTGHPNEKLF
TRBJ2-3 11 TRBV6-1 ASSEKDGSTQY
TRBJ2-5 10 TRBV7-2 ASSLNRETQY
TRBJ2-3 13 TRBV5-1 ASSLVDKATDTQY
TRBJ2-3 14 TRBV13 ASSFERDSNTDTQY
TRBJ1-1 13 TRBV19 ASSMTGGMNTEAF
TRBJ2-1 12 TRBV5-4 ASSEGKGWNEQF
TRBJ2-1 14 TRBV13 ASSLWTSGSRYEQF
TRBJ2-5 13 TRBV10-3 AISESSGLAGTQY
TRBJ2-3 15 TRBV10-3 AIGPVMTSRSTDTQY
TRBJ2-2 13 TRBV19 ASSPGGEWVGELF
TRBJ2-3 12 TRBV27 ASSLGRDTDTQY
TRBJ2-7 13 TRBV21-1 ASSGRAGTSYEQY
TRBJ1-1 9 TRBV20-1 SADDRREAF
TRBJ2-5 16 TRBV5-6 ASSLPGTSGRAGETQY
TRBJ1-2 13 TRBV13 ASSLETRGGAGYT
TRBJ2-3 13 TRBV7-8 ASSQEGGLTDTQY
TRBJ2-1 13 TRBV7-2 ASSPHGGLANEQF
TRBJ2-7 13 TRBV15 ATSRENSGRAEQY
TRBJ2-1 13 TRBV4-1 ASSQGSSPYNEQF
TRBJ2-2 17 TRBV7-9 ASSPRLAGGPLNTGELF
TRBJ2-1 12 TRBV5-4 ASSESSSYNEQF
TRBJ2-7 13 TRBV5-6 ASSHRFPGGLEQY
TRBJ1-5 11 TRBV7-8 ASSRQGNQPQH
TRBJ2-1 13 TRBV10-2 ASKAMVGSDNEQF
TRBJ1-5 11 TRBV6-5 ASSPDRAMPQH
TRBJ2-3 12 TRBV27 ASSFGGSGNTQY
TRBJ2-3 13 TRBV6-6 ASSYGGASTDTQY
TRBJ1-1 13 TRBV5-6 ASSRDRGINTEAF
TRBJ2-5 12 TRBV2 ASSVGLAQETQY
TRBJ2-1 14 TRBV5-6 ASSLALAGAYNEQF
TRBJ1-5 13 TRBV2 ASSRDTGINQPQH
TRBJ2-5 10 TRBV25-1 ASRGLVETQY
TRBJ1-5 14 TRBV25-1 ATTTDRGDSNQPQH
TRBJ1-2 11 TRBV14 ASSPRALYGYT
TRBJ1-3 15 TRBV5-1 ASSLAGQKSSGNTIY
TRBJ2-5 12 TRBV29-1 SVKPTGGPETQY
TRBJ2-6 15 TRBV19 ASSLPGQTSGANVLT
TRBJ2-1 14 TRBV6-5 ASSYFLAGVDNEQF
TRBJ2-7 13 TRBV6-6 ASSPPTEPPYEQY
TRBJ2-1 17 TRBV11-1 ASSFTGTSGSGSYNEQF
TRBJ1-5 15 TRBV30 AWSTNRGAYSNQPQH